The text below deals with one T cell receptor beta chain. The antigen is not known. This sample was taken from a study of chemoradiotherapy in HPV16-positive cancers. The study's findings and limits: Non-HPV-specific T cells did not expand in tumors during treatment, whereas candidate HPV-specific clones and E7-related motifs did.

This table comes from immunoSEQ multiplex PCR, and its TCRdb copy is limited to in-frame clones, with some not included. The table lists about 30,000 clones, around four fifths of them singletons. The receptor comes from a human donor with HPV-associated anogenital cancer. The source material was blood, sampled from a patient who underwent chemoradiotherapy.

The CDR3 DNA follows: TGCAGCGTTGATACAGGTTCCGGGGAGCTGTTTTTT. Translating it yields CSVDTGSGELFF. V is TRBV29-1 and J is TRBJ2-2, with D possibly matching TRBD1 (5 bases). The CDR3 covers 12 residues. V was cut by 3 bases and J by 6 bases, with 8 bases left in between. Germline assignment: CDR1 SQVTM and CDR2 ANQGSEA.